Sequencing of this TCR beta chain was carried out in a study of cytomegalovirus exposure and HLA in healthy donors. Study-level points and caveats: Earlier findings revealed that most TCR beta V segments proved productive either about 87% or about 30% of the time. Under in vitro conditions, three CMV-associated chains were confirmed as specific for CMV antigens.

In the PCR, 60 Vbeta and 13 Jbeta primers were used. Only in-frame clones appear in the TCRdb table, and some are missing; sequencing was by immunoSEQ multiplex PCR. The listing contains under 150,000 clones. Note on this clone: Its specificity is unknown.

The germline V gene encodes CDR1 MDHEN and CDR2 SYDVKM. The CDR3 has 11 residues. V lost 7 bases and J 7 bases, leaving 10 bases between the germline ends. The chain has TRBV28 and TRBJ2-5; D is unclear. The TCR comes from a woman in her forties in good health and CMV-seronegative. The sequencing input was PBMCs. In nucleotides, the CDR3 is TGTGCCAGCATCACCCTAGGGACCCAGTACTTC. Its protein is CASITLGTQYF. Based on the CDR3 plus reference TRBV28 and TRBJ2-5, the full variable domain is DVKVTQSSRYLVKRTGEKVFLECVQDMDHENMFWYRQDPGLGLRLIYFSYDVKMKEKGDIPEGYSVSREKKERFSLILESASTNQTSMYLCASITLGTQYFGPGTRLLVL.